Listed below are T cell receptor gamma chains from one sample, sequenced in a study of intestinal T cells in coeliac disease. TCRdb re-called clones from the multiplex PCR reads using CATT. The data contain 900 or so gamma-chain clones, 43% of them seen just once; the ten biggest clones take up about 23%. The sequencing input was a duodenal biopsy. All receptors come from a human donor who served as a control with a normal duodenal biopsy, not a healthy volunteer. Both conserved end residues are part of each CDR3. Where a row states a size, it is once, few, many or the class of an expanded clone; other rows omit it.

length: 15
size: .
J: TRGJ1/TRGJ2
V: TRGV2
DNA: TGTGCCACCTGGGACGGGCCTAGGATTATTTATAAGAAACTCTTT
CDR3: CATWDGPRIIYKKLF

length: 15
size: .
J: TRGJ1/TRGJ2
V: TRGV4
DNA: TGTGCCACCCACATACTGAGAGGGGGTTATTATAAGAAACTCTTT
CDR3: CATHILRGGYYKKLF

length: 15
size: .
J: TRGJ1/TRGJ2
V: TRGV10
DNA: TGTGCCTGCGTGGGATTATATGCGAATTATTATAAGAAACTCTTT
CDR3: CACVGLYANYYKKLF

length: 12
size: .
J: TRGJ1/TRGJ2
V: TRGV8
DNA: TGTGCACCTGGGATCCCCTATTATAAGAAACTCTTT
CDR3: CAPGIPYYKKLF

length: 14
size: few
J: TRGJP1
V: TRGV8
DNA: TGTGCACCTGGGGATAGGACCACTGGTTGGTTCAAGATATTT
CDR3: CAPGDRTTGWFKIF

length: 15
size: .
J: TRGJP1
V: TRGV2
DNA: TGTGCCACCCGGGACGGGGTACCACTTGGTTGGTTCAAGATATTT
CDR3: CATRDGVPLGWFKIF

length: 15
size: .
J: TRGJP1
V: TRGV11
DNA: TGTGCCTGCTGGAACTTGCCGTTTTCTGGTTGGTTCAAGATATTT
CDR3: CACWNLPFSGWFKIF

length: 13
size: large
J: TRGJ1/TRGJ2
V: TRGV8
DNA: TGTGCCACCTGGGATACCGTTTATTATAAGAAACTCTTT
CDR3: CATWDTVYYKKLF

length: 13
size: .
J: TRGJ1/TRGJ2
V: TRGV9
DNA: TGTGCCTTTGTGGGAGCCATTATTAATAAGAAACTCTTT
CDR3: CAFVGAIINKKLF

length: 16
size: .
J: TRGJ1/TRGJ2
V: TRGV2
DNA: TGTGCCACCTGGGAGCGGGCCTCAAGATTGTATTATAAGAAACTCTTT
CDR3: CATWERASRLYYKKLF

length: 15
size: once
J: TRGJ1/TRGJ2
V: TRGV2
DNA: TGTGCCACCTGGGACGGGCAAGGAGGTATTAGTAAGAAACTCTTT
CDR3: CATWDGQGGISKKLF

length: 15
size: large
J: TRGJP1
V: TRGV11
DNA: TGTGCCTGCTGGATTAGCCCGAAGTTGGGTTGGTTCAAGATATTT
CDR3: CACWISPKLGWFKIF

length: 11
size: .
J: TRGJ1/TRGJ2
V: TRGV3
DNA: TGTGCCGACCTGGGCCCGGATAAGAAACTCTTT
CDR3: CADLGPDKKLF

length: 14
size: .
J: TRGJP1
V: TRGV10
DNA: TGTGCTGGCGTGGGACCCGAGACTGGTTGGTTCAAGATATTT
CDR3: CAGVGPETGWFKIF

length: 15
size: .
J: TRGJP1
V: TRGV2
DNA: TGTGCCACCTGGGACGCCTATACCACTGGTTGGTTCAAGATATTT
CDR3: CATWDAYTTGWFKIF

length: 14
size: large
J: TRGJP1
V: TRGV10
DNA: TGTGCTGCGTGGGGGGATACCACTGGTTGGTTCAAGATATTT
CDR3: CAAWGDTTGWFKIF

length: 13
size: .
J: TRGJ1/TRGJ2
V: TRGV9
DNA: TGTGCCTTGTGGGGAGGTGGGGGTTATAAGAAACTCTTT
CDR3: CALWGGGGYKKLF

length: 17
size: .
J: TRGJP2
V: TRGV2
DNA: TGTGCCACCTGGGACCGGGCATCTTCGAGTTGTGATTGGATCAAGACGTTT
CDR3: CATWDRASSSCDWIKTF

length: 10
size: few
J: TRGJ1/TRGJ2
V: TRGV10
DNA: TGTGCTGCGTGGGATTTCGCGAAACTCTTT
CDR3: CAAWDFAKLF

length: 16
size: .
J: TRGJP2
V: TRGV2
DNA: TGTGCCACCCTGGGACGGGCCCCCCAGGGTGATTGGATCAAGACGTTT
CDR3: CATLGRAPQGDWIKTF

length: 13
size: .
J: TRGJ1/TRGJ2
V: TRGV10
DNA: TGTGCTGCGTGGGTCCGAATTATTTATAAGAAACTCTTT
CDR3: CAAWVRIIYKKLF

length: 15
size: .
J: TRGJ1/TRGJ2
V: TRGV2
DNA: TGTGCCACCTGGGACCCGCCCATGATTAGTTATAAGAAACTCTTT
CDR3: CATWDPPMISYKKLF

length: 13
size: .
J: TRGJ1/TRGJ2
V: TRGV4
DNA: TGTGCACCTGTAAGAGTGAGTTATTATAAGAAACTCTTT
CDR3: CAPVRVSYYKKLF

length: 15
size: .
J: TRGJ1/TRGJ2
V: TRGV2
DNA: TGTGCCACCTGGGACGGGCAAGGAGGTTATTATAAGAAACTCTTT
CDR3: CATWDGQGGYYKKLF

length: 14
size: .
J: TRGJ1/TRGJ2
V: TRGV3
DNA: TGTGCCACCTTGGGACAGGGAGCTTATTATAAGAAACTCTTT
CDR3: CATLGQGAYYKKLF

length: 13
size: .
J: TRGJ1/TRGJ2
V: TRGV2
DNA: TGTGCCACCTGGGTCGTTGTTATTAGTAAGAAACTCTTT
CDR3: CATWVVVISKKLF

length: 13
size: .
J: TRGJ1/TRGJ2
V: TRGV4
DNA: TGTGCCCACCTGGGATGCCCCCCCCCGCAGAAACTCTTT
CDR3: CAHLGCPPPQKLF

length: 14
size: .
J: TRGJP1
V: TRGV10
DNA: TGTGCTGCGTTGGGCCAAGGCCTGGTTTGGTTCAAGATATTT
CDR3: CAALGQGLVWFKIF

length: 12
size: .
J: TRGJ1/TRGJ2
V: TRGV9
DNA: TGTGCCTTGTGGAGCCATTATTATAAGAAACTCTTT
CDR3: CALWSHYYKKLF

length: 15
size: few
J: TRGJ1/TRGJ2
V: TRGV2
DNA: TGTGCCACCTGGGGACGGGCAAGGAGGTATTATAAGAAACTCTTT
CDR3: CATWGRARRYYKKLF

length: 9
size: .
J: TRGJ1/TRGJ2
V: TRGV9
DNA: TGTGCGCTTGTGGGGAAGAAACTCTTT
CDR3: CALVGKKLF

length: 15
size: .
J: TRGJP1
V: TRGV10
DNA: TGTGCTGCGTGGATAGGACATACCACTGGTTGGTTCAAGATATTT
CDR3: CAAWIGHTTGWFKIF

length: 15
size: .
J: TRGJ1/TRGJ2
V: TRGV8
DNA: TGTGCCATCCCTGGGAGTAGGGCGATTTATTATAAGAAACTCTTT
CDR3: CAIPGSRAIYYKKLF

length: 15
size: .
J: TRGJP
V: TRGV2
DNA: TGTGCCACCTGGGACGGGCATGCCACTGGTTGGTTCAAGGTATTT
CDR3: CATWDGHATGWFKVF

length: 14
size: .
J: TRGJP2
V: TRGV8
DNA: TGTGCCACCTGGGATGGGAGTAGTGATTGGATCAAGACGTTT
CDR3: CATWDGSSDWIKTF

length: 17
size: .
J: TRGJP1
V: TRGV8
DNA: TGTGCCAGCCTCGGGAGTAATCCTACGACCACTGGTTGGTTCAAGATATTT
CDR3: CASLGSNPTTTGWFKIF

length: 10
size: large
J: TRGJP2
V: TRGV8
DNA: TGTGCCACCTGGGATTGGATCAAGACGTTT
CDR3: CATWDWIKTF

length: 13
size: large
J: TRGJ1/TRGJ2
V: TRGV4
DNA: TGTGCCACCTGGGGCTATAATTATTATAAGAAACTCTTT
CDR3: CATWGYNYYKKLF

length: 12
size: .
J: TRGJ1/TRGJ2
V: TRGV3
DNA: TGTGCCCACCTGGGACAGCCACTAAAGAAACTCTTT
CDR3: CAHLGQPLKKLF

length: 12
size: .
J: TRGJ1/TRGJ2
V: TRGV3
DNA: TGTGCCACCTGGGACGGTTTTATAAGGAAACTCTTT
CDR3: CATWDGFIRKLF

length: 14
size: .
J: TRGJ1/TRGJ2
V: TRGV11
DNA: TGTGCCTGCTGGATTGAGGCAGACTATTATAAGAAACTCTTT
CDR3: CACWIEADYYKKLF

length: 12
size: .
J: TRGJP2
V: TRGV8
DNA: TGTGCACCTGGGGGAGACGATTGGATCAAGACGTTT
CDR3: CAPGGDDWIKTF

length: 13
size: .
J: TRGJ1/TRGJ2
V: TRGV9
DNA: TGTGCCTTGTGGGTAGGCTATTATTATAAGAAACTCTTT
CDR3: CALWVGYYYKKLF

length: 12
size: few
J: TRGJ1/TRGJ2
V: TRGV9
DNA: TGTGCCTTGTGGGAGTGGGGTTATAAGAAACTCTTT
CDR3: CALWEWGYKKLF

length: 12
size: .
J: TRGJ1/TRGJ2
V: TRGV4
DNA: TGTGCCACCTGGGATGCTTATTATAAGAAACTCTTT
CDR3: CATWDAYYKKLF

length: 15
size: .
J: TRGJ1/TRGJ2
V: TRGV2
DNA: TGTGCCACCTGGACGGCCTCAAGATTGTATTATAAGAAACTCTTT
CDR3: CATWTASRLYYKKLF

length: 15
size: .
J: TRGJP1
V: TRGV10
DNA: TGTGCTGCGTGGATTGGATATACACCTGGTTGGTTCAAGATATTT
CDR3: CAAWIGYTPGWFKIF

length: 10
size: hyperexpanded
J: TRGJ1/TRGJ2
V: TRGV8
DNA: TGTGCCACCTATCCTTATAAGAAACTCTTT
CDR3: CATYPYKKLF

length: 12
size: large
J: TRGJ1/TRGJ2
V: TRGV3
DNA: TGTGCCACCTGGGTCCTATATTATAAGAAACTCTTT
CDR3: CATWVLYYKKLF

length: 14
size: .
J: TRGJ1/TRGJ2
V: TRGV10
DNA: TGTGCTGCGTGGGAGGACCAAATTTATTATAAGAAACTCTTT
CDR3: CAAWEDQIYYKKLF

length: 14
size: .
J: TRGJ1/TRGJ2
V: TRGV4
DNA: TGTGCCACCTGTAAGAGTGAGTTATTTTATAAGAAACTCTTT
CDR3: CATCKSELFYKKLF

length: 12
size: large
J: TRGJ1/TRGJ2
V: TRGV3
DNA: TGTGCCACCTGGGACAGTTATTATAAGAAACTCTTT
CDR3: CATWDSYYKKLF

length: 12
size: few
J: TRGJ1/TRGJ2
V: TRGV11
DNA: TGTGCCTGCTGGGGGGTTATTGATAAGAAACTCTTT
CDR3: CACWGVIDKKLF